This passage covers 30 T cell receptor beta chains from one sample sequenced in a study of blood T cell repertoires in COVID-19. Generated by immunoSEQ multiplex PCR, the TCRdb table keeps only in-frame clones and is missing some. The sample includes roughly 84,000 clones, about 71% of them seen just once. The sample comprised peripheral blood. Every receptor here comes from a woman aged 50 to 60 with acute or convalescent COVID-19.

V usage is TRBV2 and J usage is TRBJ2-7; possibly TRBD1 for D (6 bases). V was pared by 9 bases and J by 1 base, with 13 bases between. The germline gives CDR1 SNHLY, CDR2 FYNNEI. This CDR3 comprises 13 residues. The CDR3 DNA is TGTGCCAGTCGACCGGGACATTCCTACGAGCAGTACTTC. This codes for CASRPGHSYEQYF.

The gene calls are TRBV6-5 and TRBJ1-2, with 7 nucleotides matching TRBD1. There are 14 residues in the CDR3. Germline values: CDR1 MNHEY, CDR2 SVGAGI. Trimming at V came to 6 bases and at J to 5 bases, leaving 9 bases not matched to a gene. DNA for the CDR3: TGTGCCAGCAGCCGGGGACAGCGCCAGTATGGCTACACCTTC. Its protein product is CASSRGQRQYGYTF.

This chain joins TRBV30 and TRBJ2-7, with D perhaps matching TRBD1 (7 bases). V gave up 3 bases and J gave up 2 bases, with 17 bases separating them. Looked up from germline, CDR1 is GTSNPN and CDR2 is SVGIG (reference sequence). The CDR3 length is 15 residues. DNA of the CDR3: TGTGCCTGGAGAGACGCGGGACAGAGAACCTACGAGCAGTACTTC. It is translated as CAWRDAGQRTYEQYF.

The rearrangement uses TRBV9 and TRBJ1-2, with 9 bases matching TRBD1. The CDR3 runs 15 residues. J gave up 2 bases and V 2 bases, and 4 bases lay outside the gene matches. Germline lookup yields CDR1 SGDLS and CDR2 YYNGEE. The CDR3, as DNA: TGTGCCAGCAGCGTTGACAGGGGGGGAAACTATGGCTACACCTTC. This translates into CASSVDRGGNYGYTF.

The chain is built from TRBV4-1 and TRBJ2-4, with D hard to call. V lost 1 base to trimming and J lost 0 bases, with 7 bases between them. Germline values: CDR1 MGHRA, CDR2 YSYEKL. The length of the CDR3 is 15 residues. In DNA form, the CDR3 reads TGCGCCAGCAGCCAAGCGAGTCTAGCCAAAAACATTCAGTACTTC. The encoded protein is CASSQASLAKNIQYF.

The chain couples TRBV12-3 or TRBV12-4 to TRBJ1-2; no clear D. This CDR3 is 13 amino acids long. V lost 3 bases and J 0 bases, leaving 5 bases between the germline ends. The CDR3 here is CASSFNTNYGYTF. The CDR3, as DNA: TGTGCCAGCAGTTTCAACACTAACTATGGCTACACCTTC.

The chain combines TRBV4-1 with TRBJ2-1, with D maybe TRBD1 (6 bases). This CDR3 region has 15 residues. V was trimmed by 2 bases and J by 6 bases, leaving 14 bases between them. Germline CDR1 reads MGHRA; CDR2 reads YSYEKL. The DNA of the CDR3 is TGCGCCAGCAGCCAACCTGACAGGATGGGCAATGAGCAGTTCTTC. It codes for CASSQPDRMGNEQFF.

This clone has only a few counts. V and J are TRBV7-2 and TRBJ1-1; the D is unclear. This CDR3 has 14 residues. V lost 6 bases, J lost 9 bases, and 20 bases lay in between. Germline V gene lookup returns CDR1 SGHTA and CDR2 FQGNSA. The CDR3 sequence: CASSFSLGELKAFF. The CDR3 DNA reads as TGTGCCAGCAGTTTTAGCCTAGGAGAGCTGAAAGCTTTCTTT.

The chain recombines TRBV10-3 with TRBJ1-1; D uncertain. Between the trimmed V and J ends, which lost 6 bases and 1 base, there was a span of 12 bases. Looked up from germline, CDR1 is ENHRY and CDR2 is SYGVKD. This CDR3 has 14 amino acids. The DNA for the CDR3 is TGTGCCATCAGGGAGGGTCTTAGGAACACTGAAGCTTTCTTT. It is translated as CAIREGLRNTEAFF.

The gene calls are TRBV19 and TRBJ1-5; D perhaps matches TRBD1 (5 bases). Germline CDR1 is LNHDA and CDR2 is SQIVND (reference sequence). Deletions cut 7 bases from V and 3 bases from J, with 16 bases between. CDR3 length equals 15 residues. Here the CDR3 reads CASTQWGRNNQPQHF. CDR3 nucleotides: TGTGCCAGTACCCAATGGGGCAGGAACAATCAGCCCCAGCATTTT.

This clone was found a few times. The chain uses TRBV11-1 and TRBJ1-5, with D hard to call. The CDR3 is 13 residues long. Trimming removed 1 base at V and 3 bases at J, with 4 bases between. Germline loops: CDR1 SGHAT, CDR2 FQDESV (reference sequence). CDR3 DNA sequence: TGTGCCAGCAGCTTAGGGGCCAATCAGCCCCAGCATTTT. Its protein is CASSLGANQPQHF.

This chain connects TRBV28 to TRBJ2-1; D gene unclear. Germline values: CDR1 MDHEN, CDR2 SYDVKM. V lost 2 bases, J lost 7 bases, and 6 bases lay in between. The CDR3 is 12 residues long. CDR3 in DNA: TGTGCCAGCAGTTTACTCGCGAATGAGCAGTTCTTC. Residues: CASSLLANEQFF.

The rearrangement links TRBV4-1 to TRBJ1-1, with a possible D match to TRBD1 (5 bases). CDR3 length equals 14 residues. Per germline, CDR1 MGHRA and CDR2 YSYEKL. The germline V and J ends were trimmed by 2 bases and 3 bases, with 10 bases remaining between them. The CDR3 DNA follows: TGCGCCAGCAGCCAAAGAGAAGGGGACACTGAAGCTTTCTTT. Its translation is CASSQREGDTEAFF.

This clone was found once. This chain uses TRBV11-2 with TRBJ1-1; D gene unclear. Germline V gene lookup returns CDR1 SGHAT and CDR2 FQNNGV. V was pared by 0 bases and J by 5 bases, with 7 bases between. The CDR3 consists of 13 residues. CDR3 bases: TGTGCCAGCAGCTTAGATCGAGGGACTGAAGCTTTCTTT. This sequence encodes CASSLDRGTEAFF. The variable domain in full, completed from reference TRBV11-2 and TRBJ1-1, reads EAGVAQSPRYKIIEKRQSVAFWCNPISGHATLYWYQQILGQGPKLLIQFQNNGVVDDSQLPKDRFSAERLKGVDSTLKIQPAKLEDSAVYLCASSLDRGTEAFFGQGTRLTVV.

This chain joins TRBV5-1 and TRBJ2-2, with TRBD2 identical over 13 bases. CDR1 is SGHRS and CDR2 is YFSETQ in the germline V gene. This CDR3 region has 18 residues. V shed 4 bases, J shed 0 bases, and the junction held 6 bases outside the gene matches. The chain's CDR3 is CASSHRTSGGPNTGELFF. CDR3 sequence (DNA): TGCGCCAGCAGCCACCGGACTAGCGGGGGCCCGAACACCGGGGAGCTGTTTTTT.

The chain couples TRBV4-3 to TRBJ1-6; D remains unclear. The CDR3 is 17 residues long. V lost 0 bases, J lost 0 bases, and 9 bases lay in between. Germline CDR1 and CDR2: LGHNA and YSLEER. The CDR3 DNA follows: TGCGCCAGCAGCCAAGAGCCACGGTTCTCCTATAATTCACCCCTCCACTTT. Amino acid sequence: CASSQEPRFSYNSPLHF.

The chain uses TRBV7-7 and TRBJ2-5; D is undetermined. The CDR3 is 13 amino acids. Germline CDR1 and CDR2: SSHAT and FNYEAQ (reference sequence). V was cut by 5 bases and J by 1 base, with 8 bases left in between. The CDR3: CASSPGSQETQYF. In DNA, the CDR3 is TGTGCCAGCAGCCCCGGGTCCCAAGAGACCCAGTACTTC.

This chain joins TRBV28 and TRBJ1-5, with D unclear. Germline V gene data show CDR1 as MDHEN and CDR2 as SYDVKM. The CDR3 has 15 amino acids. Deletions cut 7 bases from V and 1 base from J, with 14 bases between. CDR3 in DNA: TGTGCCAGCAAACTGGGCAGGCCAAGCAATCAGCCCCAGCATTTT. This gives the protein CASKLGRPSNQPQHF.

In DNA form, the CDR3 reads TGTGCCATCAGTGAGATGGCAGGGTTCCAAGAGACCCAGTACTTC. Translated, it gives CAISEMAGFQETQYF. The chain uses TRBV10-3 and TRBJ2-5; the D gene is possibly TRBD1 (5 bases). V was cut by 2 bases and J by 1 base, with 11 bases left in between. Per the germline V gene, CDR1 is ENHRY and CDR2 is SYGVKD. The CDR3 totals 15 residues.

This rearrangement joins TRBV6-1 to TRBJ1-5; D remains unclear. The CDR3 extends over 13 amino acids. In germline, CDR1 is MNHNS, CDR2 SASEGT. Trimming removed 0 bases at V and 9 bases at J, with 9 bases between. CDR3 protein: CASSEALDLPQHF. CDR3 coding DNA: TGTGCCAGCAGTGAAGCGTTAGATCTGCCCCAGCATTTT.

V usage is TRBV6-2 or TRBV6-3 and J usage is TRBJ1-1; D call uncertain. The CDR3 length is 13 residues. V was cut by 2 bases and J by 6 bases, with 10 bases left in between. Germline V gene sequence: CDR1 MNHEY, CDR2 SVGEGT. The CDR3 region is CASSYGPRAEAFF. In nucleotides, the CDR3 is TGTGCCAGCAGTTACGGGCCGCGGGCTGAAGCTTTCTTT.

Written as DNA, the CDR3 is TGTGCCAGCAGATATCTTAGCGTTGCAGATACGCAGTATTTT. Protein sequence: CASRYLSVADTQYF. This chain joins TRBV7-9 and TRBJ2-3, with TRBD2 as a possible D gene (5 bases). Germline CDR1 and CDR2: SEHNR and FQNEAQ (reference sequence). Trimming removed 6 bases from V and 4 bases from J, with 14 bases in between. CDR3 length: 14 amino acids.

J is TRBJ1-2 and V is TRBV27, with D tentatively TRBD1 (6 bases). Trimming removed 2 bases from V and 2 bases from J, with 9 bases in between. The germline V gene encodes CDR1 MNHEY and CDR2 SMNVEV (reference sequence). The CDR3 spans 14 residues. In DNA form, the CDR3 reads TGTGCCAGCAGTTTAACAGGGAAAAACTATGGCTACACCTTC. Its protein product is CASSLTGKNYGYTF.

The V call is TRBV5-1, the J call TRBJ1-2; 9 bases line up with TRBD1. This CDR3 has 15 amino acids. Germline V gives CDR1 SGHRS, CDR2 YFSETQ. The junction had 9 bases not matched to a gene; V was cut back by 3 bases and J by 6 bases. CDR3 sequence: CASSWGTGRMDGYTF. CDR3 sequence (DNA): TGCGCCAGCAGCTGGGGGACAGGGAGGATGGATGGCTACACCTTC.

The rearrangement joins TRBV7-2 to TRBJ2-1; 8 bases map to TRBD2. The trim removed 3 bases at V and 10 bases at J, leaving 11 bases unmatched. The length of the CDR3 is 15 residues. Germline-derived CDR1 and CDR2 are SGHTA and FQGNSA. The CDR3 spells CASSFSGTLSGEQFF. CDR3 bases: TGTGCCAGCAGCTTTAGCGGGACCCTTTCGGGGGAGCAGTTCTTC. Looking up the rest from reference TRBV7-2 and TRBJ2-1 gives the full variable domain: GAGVSQSPSNKVTEKGKDVELRCDPISGHTALYWYRQSLGQGLEFLIYFQGNSAPDKSGLPSDRFSAERTGGSVSTLTIQRTQQEDSAVYLCASSFSGTLSGEQFFGPGTRLTVL.

There are a few counts of this clone. The rearrangement links TRBV3-1 (or the pseudogene TRBV3-2) to TRBJ2-5, with D tentatively TRBD2 (5 bases). This CDR3 is built from 16 residues. V lost 1 base and J lost 7, with 19 bases in between. Germline CDR1 is LGHDT and CDR2 is YNNKEL (reference sequence). The CDR3 nucleotides are TGTGCCAGCAGCCAAGGGGCGGGTTCCCCCTCGGGGACCCAGTACTTC. This encodes CASSQGAGSPSGTQYF.

The chain links TRBV9 to TRBJ2-3; D not certain. The germline V gene has CDR1 SGDLS and CDR2 YYNGEE. The CDR3 is made up of 13 amino acids. V dropped 6 bases and J dropped 2 bases, with 10 bases sitting between them. CDR3 coding DNA: TGTGCCAGCAATAATATTAACACAGATACGCAGTATTTT. As protein: CASNNINTDTQYF.

There are a few counts of this clone. This rearrangement joins TRBV19 to TRBJ2-3; 9 bases agree with TRBD1. CDR3 size: 15 residues. After removal of 6 bases from V and 2 bases from J, the junction contained 6 bases not matched to a gene. Per the germline V gene, CDR1 is LNHDA and CDR2 is SQIVND (reference sequence). CDR3 sequence (DNA): TGTGCCAGTAGAGAGACAGGGGGGATCACAGATACGCAGTATTTT. Translating it yields CASRETGGITDTQYF.

V and J are TRBV28 and TRBJ2-3; D perhaps matches TRBD2 (5 bases). This CDR3 has 18 residues. Germline V gives CDR1 MDHEN, CDR2 SYDVKM. V lost 2 bases, J lost 2 bases, and 20 bases lay in between. This CDR3 is CASSLTLAPLLNTDTQYF. The CDR3 DNA reads TGTGCCAGCAGTTTAACCCTAGCCCCACTACTTAACACAGATACGCAGTATTTT.

This rearrangement joins TRBV19 to TRBJ1-2; 9 positions agree with TRBD1. The V gene's germline CDR1 is LNHDA and CDR2 SQIVND (reference sequence). The CDR3 contains 14 residues. Trimming at V came to 1 base and at J to 7 bases, leaving 4 bases not matched to a gene. The CDR3 loop is CASSIVGTGIGYTF. The CDR3 DNA reads TGTGCCAGTAGTATAGTAGGGACAGGGATTGGCTACACCTTC.